The present entry profiles one T cell receptor beta chain with its context. Its antigen is still unknown. The data stem from a study of cytomegalovirus exposure and HLA in healthy donors. V was pared by 6 bases and J by 1 base, with 15 bases between. Germline lookup yields CDR1 MNHEY and CDR2 SMNVEV (reference sequence). CDR3 length: 15 residues. Regarding the study as a whole: Exclusion applied to some V segments, including TRBV6-2 and TRBV6-3, as they were indistinguishable. Through in vitro validation, three CMV-associated chains were shown to be specific for CMV antigens.

Amplification used 60 Vbeta primers and 13 Jbeta primers. Data came from immunoSEQ multiplex PCR; TCRdb stores just in-frame clones and leaves some out. Of about 120,000 clones listed, about 78% were seen once; the top ten hold more than 1%. The sample comprised PBMCs. The V call is TRBV27, the J call TRBJ1-1; D is perhaps TRBD1 (6 bases). This TCR came from a female donor in good health and CMV-seronegative. CDR3 sequence: CASRMAGVKNTEAFF. DNA of the CDR3: TGTGCCAGCAGAATGGCAGGGGTTAAGAACACTGAAGCTTTCTTT.